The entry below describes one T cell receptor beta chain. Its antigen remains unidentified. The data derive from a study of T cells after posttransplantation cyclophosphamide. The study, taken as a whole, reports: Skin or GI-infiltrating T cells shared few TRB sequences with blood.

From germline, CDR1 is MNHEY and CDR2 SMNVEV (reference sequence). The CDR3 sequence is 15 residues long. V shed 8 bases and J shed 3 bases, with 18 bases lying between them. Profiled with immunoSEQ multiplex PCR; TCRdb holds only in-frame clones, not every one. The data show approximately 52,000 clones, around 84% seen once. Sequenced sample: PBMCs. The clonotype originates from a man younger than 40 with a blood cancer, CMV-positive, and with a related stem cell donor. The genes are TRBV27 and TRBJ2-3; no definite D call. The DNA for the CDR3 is TGTGCCAGCTTTGTAGGCCCCACCGGGACAGATACGCAGTATTTT. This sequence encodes CASFVGPTGTDTQYF.